The text below deals with one T cell receptor beta chain. Assay: immunoSEQ multiplex PCR; the TCRdb copy retains only in-frame clones and omits some. The repertoire holds about 43,000 clones, 83% seen once, with roughly 8.2% in the top ten. These data belong to a study of blood T cell repertoires in COVID-19. This CDR3 is 15 amino acids long. Per the germline V gene, CDR1 is KGHDR and CDR2 is SFDVKD. V gave up 4 bases and J gave up 3 bases; unmatched junction bases: 3. The chain employs TRBV24-1 and TRBJ1-4; TRBD1 aligns across 8 bases. Sequenced input: peripheral blood. The clonotype comes from a man older than 75 in a cohort sampled during active COVID-19. The CDR3 DNA sequence: TGTGCCACCAGTGAAACGACAGGGGCTAATGAAAAACTGTTTTTT. Translating gives CATSETTGANEKLFF.